Sequencing of this T cell receptor (beta chain) was carried out in a study of T cell responses to AZD1222 COVID-19 vaccine. In germline, CDR1 is ENHRY, CDR2 SYGVKD. The CDR3 is 13 residues long. Trimming cost V 3 bases and J 6 bases, with 9 bases left between them. Second doses that came at about 4 or about 12 weeks were put together. Study-wide results and caveats: Clonal diversity may have been underestimated, and the donors were mostly white British, with more females than males. The breadth and depth of Spike-specific TCRs increased once two AZD1222 doses had been given.

Sequencing was performed with immunoSEQ multiplex PCR; in TCRdb, only in-frame clones are kept and a portion is missing. Of tens of thousands of clones detected, 80% to 90% appear once; the ten largest clones hold roughly 2.4%. Worth noting for this clone: What it binds is unknown.

The chain links TRBV10-3 to TRBJ1-5; no clear D gene. The source was peripheral blood, collected 28 days after the second AZD1222 dose. This receptor was identified in an adult who received the AZD1222 COVID-19 vaccine. The CDR3 sequence: CAISEGQSQPQHF. The CDR3 nucleotides are TGTGCCATCAGTGAAGGGCAATCTCAGCCCCAGCATTTT.